These T cell receptor beta chains were read from a single sample in a study of cytomegalovirus exposure and HLA in healthy donors. Repertoires were generated with immunoSEQ multiplex PCR, while TCRdb's copy carries only in-frame clones and drops some. Of approximately 100,000 clones listed, around 62% are singletons. Sequencing was performed on PBMCs. The receptors come from a man aged 30 to 39 in good health and CMV-seropositive. The CDR3 runs from the conserved cysteine through the conserved F or W. The D gene is left open where the match is weak. Some rows have no size entry. The others give once, few or many, or a class for an expanded clone.

cdr3_length: 14; d_call: .; j_call: TRBJ2-1; v_call: TRBV29-1; clone_size: .; cdr3_aa: CSAVDSVNPNEQFF; cdr3_nt: TGCAGCGCCGTGGATAGCGTCAACCCCAATGAGCAGTTCTTC
cdr3_length: 13; d_call: TRBD1; j_call: TRBJ2-3; v_call: TRBV6-1; clone_size: .; cdr3_aa: CASSGQGTDTQYF; cdr3_nt: TGTGCCAGCAGTGGACAGGGGACAGATACGCAGTATTTT
cdr3_length: 15; d_call: .; j_call: TRBJ2-7; v_call: TRBV9; clone_size: many; cdr3_aa: CASSVDGTGSYEQYF; cdr3_nt: TGTGCCAGCAGCGTAGACGGCACAGGCTCCTACGAGCAGTACTTC
cdr3_length: 14; d_call: TRBD1; j_call: TRBJ1-5; v_call: TRBV19; clone_size: .; cdr3_aa: CASSTTGVNQPQHF; cdr3_nt: TGTGCCAGTAGTACCACAGGGGTGAATCAGCCCCAGCATTTT
cdr3_length: 12; d_call: .; j_call: TRBJ1-2; v_call: TRBV29-1; clone_size: .; cdr3_aa: CSGLGQNYGYTF; cdr3_nt: TGCAGCGGCTTAGGACAGAACTATGGCTACACCTTC
cdr3_length: 14; d_call: TRBD1; j_call: TRBJ1-1; v_call: TRBV2; clone_size: .; cdr3_aa: CASSVQGANTEAFF; cdr3_nt: TGTGCCAGCAGTGTCCAGGGGGCGAACACTGAAGCCTTCTTT
cdr3_length: 16; d_call: TRBD1; j_call: TRBJ1-5; v_call: TRBV27; clone_size: once; cdr3_aa: CASSLSGTVTNQPQHF; cdr3_nt: TGTGCCAGCAGTTTATCGGGGACAGTTACCAATCAGCCCCAGCATTTT
cdr3_length: 12; d_call: TRBD1; j_call: TRBJ2-7; v_call: TRBV29-1; clone_size: few; cdr3_aa: CSVVQGAHEQYF; cdr3_nt: TGCAGCGTTGTACAGGGGGCCCACGAGCAGTACTTC
cdr3_length: 16; d_call: TRBD2; j_call: TRBJ2-1; v_call: TRBV5-1; clone_size: few; cdr3_aa: CASSLALAGSLTEQFF; cdr3_nt: TGCGCCAGCAGCTTGGCACTAGCGGGGTCCTTGACGGAGCAGTTCTTC
cdr3_length: 13; d_call: .; j_call: TRBJ2-7; v_call: TRBV11-3; clone_size: .; cdr3_aa: CASSQGLSGEQYF; cdr3_nt: TGTGCCAGCAGCCAGGGACTGTCGGGGGAGCAGTACTTC
cdr3_length: 15; d_call: .; j_call: TRBJ1-1; v_call: TRBV5-4; clone_size: .; cdr3_aa: CASSWAGGRNTEAFF; cdr3_nt: TGTGCCAGCAGCTGGGCCGGGGGGCGGAACACTGAAGCTTTCTTT
cdr3_length: 11; d_call: TRBD2; j_call: TRBJ2-7; v_call: TRBV10-3; clone_size: .; cdr3_aa: CATTDGGEQYF; cdr3_nt: TGTGCCACAACGGACGGGGGGGAGCAGTACTTC
cdr3_length: 16; d_call: TRBD1; j_call: TRBJ1-4; v_call: TRBV19; clone_size: .; cdr3_aa: CASSRTGVGTNEKLFF; cdr3_nt: TGTGCCAGTAGCCGGACAGGGGTGGGAACTAATGAAAAACTGTTTTTT
cdr3_length: 17; d_call: TRBD2; j_call: TRBJ2-3; v_call: TRBV4-2; clone_size: .; cdr3_aa: CASSQVAGGGAGDTQYF; cdr3_nt: TGTGCCAGCAGCCAAGTCGCGGGCGGGGGGGCCGGAGATACGCAGTATTTT
cdr3_length: 15; d_call: .; j_call: TRBJ2-3; v_call: TRBV5-1; clone_size: once; cdr3_aa: CASSTLEGGTDTQYF; cdr3_nt: TGCGCCAGCAGCACCCTCGAGGGAGGCACAGATACGCAGTATTTT
cdr3_length: 14; d_call: .; j_call: TRBJ2-5; v_call: TRBV9; clone_size: .; cdr3_aa: CASSARTAQETQYF; cdr3_nt: TGTGCCAGCAGCGCTAGGACAGCACAAGAGACCCAGTACTTC
cdr3_length: 16; d_call: TRBD1; j_call: TRBJ2-1; v_call: TRBV7-8; clone_size: .; cdr3_aa: CASTLRGQGPYNEQFF; cdr3_nt: TGTGCCAGCACCCTACGGGGACAGGGTCCCTACAATGAGCAGTTCTTC
cdr3_length: 15; d_call: TRBD2; j_call: TRBJ2-1; v_call: TRBV19; clone_size: .; cdr3_aa: CASRPIAGGYNEQFF; cdr3_nt: TGTGCCAGTAGACCGATAGCGGGGGGCTACAATGAGCAGTTCTTC
cdr3_length: 12; d_call: .; j_call: TRBJ1-2; v_call: TRBV5-6; clone_size: .; cdr3_aa: CASSFSNYGYTF; cdr3_nt: TGTGCCAGCAGCTTCTCGAACTATGGCTACACCTTC
cdr3_length: 18; d_call: TRBD2; j_call: TRBJ2-5; v_call: TRBV4-1; clone_size: .; cdr3_aa: CASSQKYRAGGPVETQYF; cdr3_nt: TGCGCCAGCAGCCAAAAATACAGAGCGGGGGGGCCAGTAGAGACCCAGTACTTC
cdr3_length: 13; d_call: TRBD1; j_call: TRBJ2-7; v_call: TRBV5-6; clone_size: few; cdr3_aa: CASSLLTGAEQYF; cdr3_nt: TGTGCCAGCAGTTTACTGACAGGGGCCGAGCAGTACTTC
cdr3_length: 12; d_call: .; j_call: TRBJ1-3; v_call: TRBV27; clone_size: .; cdr3_aa: CASSSQAGTIYF; cdr3_nt: TGTGCCAGCAGCTCTCAAGCGGGCACCATATATTTT
cdr3_length: 13; d_call: .; j_call: TRBJ1-2; v_call: TRBV7-3; clone_size: .; cdr3_aa: CASSPRADYGYTF; cdr3_nt: TGTGCCAGCAGCCCCAGGGCGGACTATGGCTACACCTTC
cdr3_length: 14; d_call: .; j_call: TRBJ1-1; v_call: TRBV11-3; clone_size: few; cdr3_aa: CASSLGAANTEAFF; cdr3_nt: TGTGCCAGCAGCTTAGGGGCAGCTAACACTGAAGCTTTCTTT
cdr3_length: 13; d_call: TRBD1; j_call: TRBJ2-7; v_call: TRBV6-6; clone_size: .; cdr3_aa: CASSGQGSYEQYF; cdr3_nt: TGTGCCAGCAGCGGACAGGGTTCTTACGAGCAGTACTTC
cdr3_length: 16; d_call: .; j_call: TRBJ1-1; v_call: TRBV6-1; clone_size: .; cdr3_aa: CASSQEGGPVNTEAFF; cdr3_nt: TGTGCCAGCAGTCAAGAGGGGGGGCCGGTGAACACTGAAGCTTTCTTT
cdr3_length: 14; d_call: TRBD1; j_call: TRBJ2-7; v_call: TRBV6-5; clone_size: few; cdr3_aa: CASSDGTGSEEQYF; cdr3_nt: TGTGCCAGCTCTGATGGGACAGGGTCCGAGGAGCAGTACTTC
cdr3_length: 14; d_call: TRBD1; j_call: TRBJ2-5; v_call: TRBV11-1; clone_size: once; cdr3_aa: CASSGKGQQETQYF; cdr3_nt: TGTGCCAGCAGTGGTAAGGGACAGCAAGAGACCCAGTACTTC
cdr3_length: 16; d_call: TRBD2; j_call: TRBJ2-7; v_call: TRBV6-6; clone_size: .; cdr3_aa: CASSYKSGGVTYEQYF; cdr3_nt: TGTGCCAGCAGTTACAAGAGCGGGGGGGTAACCTACGAGCAGTACTTC
cdr3_length: 13; d_call: .; j_call: TRBJ1-2; v_call: TRBV2; clone_size: .; cdr3_aa: CASLRRDTYGYTF; cdr3_nt: TGTGCCAGCTTGCGCAGGGATACCTATGGCTACACCTTC
cdr3_length: 14; d_call: TRBD1; j_call: TRBJ2-5; v_call: TRBV2; clone_size: few; cdr3_aa: CASSGVTGEETQYF; cdr3_nt: TGTGCCAGCAGTGGAGTGACAGGGGAAGAGACCCAGTACTTC
cdr3_length: 12; d_call: .; j_call: TRBJ2-5; v_call: TRBV30; clone_size: once; cdr3_aa: CACRGGGETQYF; cdr3_nt: TGTGCGTGTAGGGGGGGCGGAGAGACCCAGTACTTC
cdr3_length: 14; d_call: TRBD1; j_call: TRBJ2-2; v_call: TRBV6-1; clone_size: .; cdr3_aa: CALTEGAGTGELFF; cdr3_nt: TGTGCCCTCACCGAGGGGGCGGGCACCGGGGAGCTGTTTTTT
cdr3_length: 15; d_call: .; j_call: TRBJ2-7; v_call: TRBV2; clone_size: few; cdr3_aa: CASSWSAGASYEQYF; cdr3_nt: TGTGCCAGCAGTTGGTCAGCAGGGGCCTCCTACGAGCAGTACTTC
cdr3_length: 15; d_call: .; j_call: TRBJ2-1; v_call: TRBV7-6; clone_size: .; cdr3_aa: CASSFMGGRLNEQFF; cdr3_nt: TGTGCCAGCAGCTTCATGGGGGGGCGGCTTAATGAGCAGTTCTTC
cdr3_length: 14; d_call: .; j_call: TRBJ1-6; v_call: TRBV18; clone_size: once; cdr3_aa: CASSPGQAISPLHF; cdr3_nt: TGTGCCAGCTCCCCTGGGCAGGCAATATCACCCCTCCACTTT
cdr3_length: 21; d_call: .; j_call: TRBJ2-3; v_call: TRBV1; clone_size: .; cdr3_aa: CTSSQDFDSGGPIFKTDTQYF; cdr3_nt: TGCACCAGCAGCCAAGATTTCGATAGCGGGGGGCCAATCTTTAAAACAGATACGCAGTATTTT
cdr3_length: 14; d_call: TRBD1; j_call: TRBJ1-2; v_call: TRBV5-1; clone_size: .; cdr3_aa: CASSQTGQGAGYTF; cdr3_nt: TGCGCCAGCAGCCAAACCGGACAGGGGGCTGGCTACACCTTC
cdr3_length: 14; d_call: TRBD1; j_call: TRBJ1-1; v_call: TRBV11-2; clone_size: .; cdr3_aa: CASSRQGKNTEAFF; cdr3_nt: TGTGCCAGCAGCCGACAGGGAAAGAACACTGAAGCTTTCTTT
cdr3_length: 14; d_call: TRBD2; j_call: TRBJ2-5; v_call: TRBV5-1; clone_size: few; cdr3_aa: CASSKLAGGETQYF; cdr3_nt: TGCGCCAGCAGCAAACTAGCGGGGGGTGAGACCCAGTACTTC
cdr3_length: 15; d_call: .; j_call: TRBJ1-1; v_call: TRBV7-3; clone_size: .; cdr3_aa: CASSSQTGGNTEAFF; cdr3_nt: TGTGCCAGCAGTTCACAAACAGGTGGTAACACTGAAGCTTTCTTT
cdr3_length: 15; d_call: TRBD1; j_call: TRBJ2-7; v_call: TRBV11-2; clone_size: .; cdr3_aa: CASSSPRDRRYEQYF; cdr3_nt: TGTGCCAGCAGCTCCCCTAGGGACAGGAGGTACGAGCAGTACTTC
cdr3_length: 14; d_call: TRBD1; j_call: TRBJ2-5; v_call: TRBV7-9; clone_size: .; cdr3_aa: CASSFTGGQETQYF; cdr3_nt: TGTGCCAGCAGCTTTACAGGGGGGCAAGAGACCCAGTACTTC
cdr3_length: 16; d_call: TRBD2; j_call: TRBJ2-5; v_call: TRBV27; clone_size: .; cdr3_aa: CASRWSSGGALETQYF; cdr3_nt: TGTGCCAGCAGATGGTCTAGCGGGGGGGCCCTAGAGACCCAGTACTTC
cdr3_length: 11; d_call: .; j_call: TRBJ2-7; v_call: TRBV6-6; clone_size: once; cdr3_aa: CASRGGDKQYF; cdr3_nt: TGTGCCAGCAGGGGAGGGGACAAGCAGTACTTC
cdr3_length: 15; d_call: .; j_call: TRBJ1-4; v_call: TRBV7-2; clone_size: .; cdr3_aa: CASSPPGLSNEKLFF; cdr3_nt: TGTGCCAGCAGCCCCCCAGGCCTTTCTAATGAAAAACTGTTTTTT
cdr3_length: 16; d_call: .; j_call: TRBJ1-3; v_call: TRBV5-4; clone_size: few; cdr3_aa: CASSQTTGFSGNTIYF; cdr3_nt: TGTGCCAGCAGCCAAACGACGGGATTCTCTGGAAACACCATATATTTT
cdr3_length: 18; d_call: TRBD1; j_call: TRBJ2-2; v_call: TRBV10-1; clone_size: .; cdr3_aa: CASSESLGTGSNTGELFF; cdr3_nt: TGCGCCAGCAGTGAGTCGTTAGGGACAGGGTCGAACACCGGGGAGCTGTTTTTT
cdr3_length: 14; d_call: .; j_call: TRBJ1-1; v_call: TRBV5-1; clone_size: .; cdr3_aa: CASSLNRRNTEAFF; cdr3_nt: TGCGCCAGCAGCTTGAACAGGAGGAACACTGAAGCTTTCTTT
cdr3_length: 13; d_call: .; j_call: TRBJ1-2; v_call: TRBV5-1; clone_size: .; cdr3_aa: CASSLYRDYGYTF; cdr3_nt: TGCGCCAGCAGCTTATACAGGGACTATGGCTACACCTTC
cdr3_length: 14; d_call: TRBD1; j_call: TRBJ1-1; v_call: TRBV5-1; clone_size: few; cdr3_aa: CASSLPTGETEAFF; cdr3_nt: TGCGCCAGCAGCTTACCGACAGGGGAAACTGAAGCTTTCTTT
cdr3_length: 14; d_call: TRBD1; j_call: TRBJ2-2; v_call: TRBV7-9; clone_size: .; cdr3_aa: CASSLRQGPGELFF; cdr3_nt: TGTGCCAGCAGCTTAAGACAGGGCCCCGGGGAGCTGTTTTTT
cdr3_length: 12; d_call: TRBD1; j_call: TRBJ1-4; v_call: TRBV7-6; clone_size: .; cdr3_aa: CASSWTGEKLFF; cdr3_nt: TGTGCCAGCAGCTGGACAGGGGAAAAACTGTTTTTT
cdr3_length: 15; d_call: .; j_call: TRBJ1-3; v_call: TRBV6-5; clone_size: .; cdr3_aa: CASSYSRGSGNTIYF; cdr3_nt: TGTGCCAGCAGTTACTCCCGGGGATCTGGAAACACCATATATTTT
cdr3_length: 14; d_call: TRBD1; j_call: TRBJ2-4; v_call: TRBV5-1; clone_size: .; cdr3_aa: CASRLGQGKNIQYF; cdr3_nt: TGCGCCAGCCGCTTGGGACAGGGCAAAAACATTCAGTACTTC
cdr3_length: 14; d_call: TRBD1; j_call: TRBJ2-7; v_call: TRBV10-3; clone_size: .; cdr3_aa: CAISTGTGLYEQYF; cdr3_nt: TGTGCCATCAGCACCGGGACAGGCCTTTACGAGCAGTACTTC
cdr3_length: 14; d_call: .; j_call: TRBJ1-1; v_call: TRBV7-9; clone_size: .; cdr3_aa: CASSHTQAGNRAFF; cdr3_nt: TGTGCCAGCAGCCACACGCAGGCAGGTAATAGGGCTTTCTTT